These T cell receptor beta chains were read from a single sample in a study of blood T cell repertoires in COVID-19. Some clones are missing from TCRdb's copy, which holds only in-frame ones; the method was immunoSEQ multiplex PCR. The sample shows approximately 300,000 clones, about four fifths of them seen only once. The sequenced material came from peripheral blood. The receptors shown here come from an older person with COVID-19, enrolled during active disease. CDR3s include the opening cysteine and the closing phenylalanine or tryptophan. The D gene is left open where the match is weak. Some rows mark clone size as missing; the rest say once, few, many or name a class of expanded clone.

V gene: TRBV24-1; clone size: -; D gene: -; J gene: TRBJ1-1; CDR3 protein: CATSDGGDVPEAFF; CDR3 DNA: TGTGCCACCAGTGATGGGGGGGATGTTCCTGAAGCTTTCTTT
V gene: TRBV11-2; clone size: -; D gene: -; J gene: TRBJ2-7; CDR3 protein: CASSLSSGYEQYF; CDR3 DNA: TGTGCCAGCAGCTTAAGTAGCGGCTACGAGCAGTACTTC
V gene: TRBV19; clone size: -; D gene: -; J gene: TRBJ2-3; CDR3 protein: CASSYSDTSTDTQYF; CDR3 DNA: TGTGCCAGTAGTTATTCAGACACTAGCACAGATACGCAGTATTTT
V gene: TRBV7-2; clone size: few; D gene: TRBD1; J gene: TRBJ2-7; CDR3 protein: CASSARGDSPGRSYEQYF; CDR3 DNA: TGTGCCAGCAGCGCCCGAGGGGACAGCCCCGGACGTTCCTACGAGCAGTACTTC
V gene: TRBV9; clone size: -; D gene: -; J gene: TRBJ2-2; CDR3 protein: CASSVNSGSGELFF; CDR3 DNA: TGTGCCAGCAGCGTTAACAGCGGCAGCGGGGAGCTGTTTTTT
V gene: TRBV7-6; clone size: once; D gene: TRBD2; J gene: TRBJ2-1; CDR3 protein: CASSFILAGGEQFF; CDR3 DNA: TGTGCCAGCAGCTTTATCCTAGCGGGAGGAGAGCAGTTCTTC
V gene: TRBV19; clone size: -; D gene: -; J gene: TRBJ1-1; CDR3 protein: CASRGSGTEAFF; CDR3 DNA: TGTGCCAGTAGGGGGAGTGGCACTGAAGCTTTCTTT
V gene: TRBV19; clone size: -; D gene: TRBD2; J gene: TRBJ2-7; CDR3 protein: CASSRRAGDSYEQYF; CDR3 DNA: TGTGCCAGTAGCAGGCGAGCGGGGGACTCCTACGAGCAGTACTTC
V gene: TRBV7-8; clone size: -; D gene: TRBD1; J gene: TRBJ1-5; CDR3 protein: CASSLYRGGDQPQHF; CDR3 DNA: TGTGCCAGCAGCTTATACAGGGGCGGTGATCAGCCCCAGCATTTT
V gene: TRBV6-2/TRBV6-3; clone size: many; D gene: -; J gene: TRBJ2-7; CDR3 protein: CASSLRGRSLFTYEQYF; CDR3 DNA: TGTGCCAGCAGTCTACGGGGTCGGTCCCTTTTTACCTACGAGCAGTACTTC
V gene: TRBV20-1; clone size: -; D gene: TRBD2; J gene: TRBJ2-3; CDR3 protein: CSASPQRGVTDTQYF; CDR3 DNA: TGCAGTGCTAGTCCCCAGCGGGGGGTCACAGATACGCAGTATTTT
V gene: TRBV28; clone size: -; D gene: -; J gene: TRBJ1-6; CDR3 protein: CASSLLGRGYNSPLHF; CDR3 DNA: TGTGCCAGCAGTTTATTGGGCAGGGGCTATAATTCACCCCTCCACTTT
V gene: TRBV7-2; clone size: -; D gene: TRBD1; J gene: TRBJ1-5; CDR3 protein: CASSPHNKRQGVYQHF; CDR3 DNA: TGTGCCAGCAGCCCCCACAATAAACGACAGGGAGTGTACCAGCATTTT
V gene: TRBV5-1; clone size: -; D gene: TRBD2; J gene: TRBJ2-1; CDR3 protein: CASSYSGGGNEQFF; CDR3 DNA: TGCGCCAGCAGCTATAGCGGGGGGGGCAATGAGCAGTTCTTC
V gene: TRBV4-1; clone size: -; D gene: TRBD2; J gene: TRBJ2-2; CDR3 protein: CASSGPKRGGTGELFF; CDR3 DNA: TGCGCCAGCAGCGGGCCCAAACGGGGGGGCACCGGGGAGCTGTTTTTT
V gene: TRBV18; clone size: -; D gene: TRBD2; J gene: TRBJ2-7; CDR3 protein: CASVASGGISYEQYF; CDR3 DNA: TGTGCCAGCGTAGCTAGCGGGGGGATCTCCTACGAGCAGTACTTC
V gene: TRBV21-1; clone size: -; D gene: -; J gene: TRBJ1-3; CDR3 protein: CASSKEGLNTIYF; CDR3 DNA: TGTGCCAGCAGCAAAGAAGGACTCAACACCATATATTTT
V gene: TRBV6-2/TRBV6-3; clone size: -; D gene: -; J gene: TRBJ2-5; CDR3 protein: CASSQSAGQETQYF; CDR3 DNA: TGTGCCAGCAGTCAGTCTGCGGGTCAAGAGACCCAGTACTTC
V gene: TRBV29-1; clone size: -; D gene: -; J gene: TRBJ2-5; CDR3 protein: CSVGAGGGTQYF; CDR3 DNA: TGCAGCGTTGGGGCAGGGGGAGGGACCCAGTACTTC
V gene: TRBV30; clone size: -; D gene: TRBD2; J gene: TRBJ2-1; CDR3 protein: CAWTPLAGPYNEQFF; CDR3 DNA: TGTGCCTGGACGCCGTTAGCGGGACCCTACAATGAGCAGTTCTTC
V gene: TRBV7-2; clone size: -; D gene: -; J gene: TRBJ2-7; CDR3 protein: CASSLVGRVEGSYEQYF; CDR3 DNA: TGTGCCAGCAGCTTAGTAGGTCGGGTAGAAGGTTCCTACGAGCAGTACTTC
V gene: TRBV27; clone size: -; D gene: TRBD1; J gene: TRBJ1-2; CDR3 protein: CASSSYIGRQGEGDGYTF; CDR3 DNA: TGTGCCAGCAGTTCCTATATCGGACGACAGGGGGAAGGGGATGGCTACACCTTC
V gene: TRBV9; clone size: -; D gene: -; J gene: TRBJ2-5; CDR3 protein: CASSIRGVGETQYF; CDR3 DNA: TGTGCCAGCAGCATACGCGGGGTGGGGGAGACCCAGTACTTC
V gene: TRBV19; clone size: once; D gene: -; J gene: TRBJ2-1; CDR3 protein: CASSIGGDPNEQFF; CDR3 DNA: TGTGCCAGTAGTATCGGTGGAGATCCCAATGAGCAGTTCTTC
V gene: TRBV2; clone size: few; D gene: -; J gene: TRBJ1-1; CDR3 protein: CASIRQAFGGTEAFF; CDR3 DNA: TGTGCCAGCATAAGACAGGCTTTTGGAGGTACTGAAGCTTTCTTT
V gene: TRBV3-1/TRBV3-2; clone size: -; D gene: TRBD1; J gene: TRBJ2-7; CDR3 protein: CASSQRDRSYEQYF; CDR3 DNA: TGTGCCAGCAGCCAACGGGACAGATCCTACGAGCAGTACTTC
V gene: TRBV5-1; clone size: -; D gene: TRBD1; J gene: TRBJ1-2; CDR3 protein: CASSQAGTGGDRGYTF; CDR3 DNA: TGCGCCAGCAGCCAAGCCGGGACAGGGGGCGATCGGGGCTACACCTTC
V gene: TRBV7-2; clone size: -; D gene: -; J gene: TRBJ2-4; CDR3 protein: CASSMVSGEVQYF; CDR3 DNA: TGTGCCAGCAGCATGGTTTCGGGGGAAGTTCAGTACTTC
V gene: TRBV3-1/TRBV3-2; clone size: -; D gene: -; J gene: TRBJ1-3; CDR3 protein: CASGGDSGNTIYF; CDR3 DNA: TGTGCCAGCGGGGGGGACTCTGGAAACACCATATATTTT
V gene: TRBV28; clone size: -; D gene: TRBD1; J gene: TRBJ1-2; CDR3 protein: CASSWGQGFGYTF; CDR3 DNA: TGTGCCAGCAGTTGGGGACAGGGTTTTGGCTACACCTTC
V gene: TRBV28; clone size: -; D gene: TRBD1; J gene: TRBJ1-1; CDR3 protein: CASSRGWGTEAFF; CDR3 DNA: TGTGCCAGCAGCAGGGGGTGGGGCACTGAAGCTTTCTTT